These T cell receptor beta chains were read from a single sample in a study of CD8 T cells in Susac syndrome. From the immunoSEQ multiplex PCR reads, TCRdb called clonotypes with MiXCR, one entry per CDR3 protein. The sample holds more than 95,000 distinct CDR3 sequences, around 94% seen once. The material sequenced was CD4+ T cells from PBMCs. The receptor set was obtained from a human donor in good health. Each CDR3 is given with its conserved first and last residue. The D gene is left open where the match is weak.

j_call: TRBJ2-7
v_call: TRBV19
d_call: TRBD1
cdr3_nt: TGTGCCAGTACCGACAGGGACGAGCAGTACTTC
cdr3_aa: CASTDRDEQYF

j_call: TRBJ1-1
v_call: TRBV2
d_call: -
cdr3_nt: TGTGCCAGCAGTGTTGGGGTCATGAACACTGAAGCTTTCTTT
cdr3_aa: CASSVGVMNTEAFF

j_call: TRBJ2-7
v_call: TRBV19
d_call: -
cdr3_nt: TGTGCCAGTAGTATAGATCTAAGGGGAACCTACGAGCAGTACTTC
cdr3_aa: CASSIDLRGTYEQYF

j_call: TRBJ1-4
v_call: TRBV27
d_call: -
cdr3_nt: TGTGCCAGCAGTTTAGCGAGGGGGAGCGAAAAACTGTTTTTT
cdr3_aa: CASSLARGSEKLFF

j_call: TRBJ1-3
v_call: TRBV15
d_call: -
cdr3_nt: TGTGCCACCAGCAGAGAACCCAACAGTCCCTTCTCTGGAAACACCATATATTTT
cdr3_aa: CATSREPNSPFSGNTIYF

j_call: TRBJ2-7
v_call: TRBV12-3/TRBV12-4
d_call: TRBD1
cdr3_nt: TGTGCCAGCAGCCCCATGAGGGGGCCGGGCGAGCAGTACTTC
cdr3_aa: CASSPMRGPGEQYF

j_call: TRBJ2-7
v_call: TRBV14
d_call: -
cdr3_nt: TGTGCCAGCAGCCACACCGGGCAGACGACCTACGAGCAGTACTTC
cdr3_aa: CASSHTGQTTYEQYF

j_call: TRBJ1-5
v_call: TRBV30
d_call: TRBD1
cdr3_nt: TGTGCCTGGAGTGGGGCAGGGGGCCCCGACAAACCCCAGCATTTT
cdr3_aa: CAWSGAGGPDKPQHF

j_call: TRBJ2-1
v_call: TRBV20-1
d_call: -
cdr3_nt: TGCAGTGCTAGTTCCTCCTCCTCCTACAATGAGCAGTTCTTC
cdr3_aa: CSASSSSSYNEQFF

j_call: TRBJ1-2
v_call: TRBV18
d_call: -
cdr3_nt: TGTGCCAGCTCACCCATGGACAGCCGAATTAGGGCCGGTGGCTACACCTTC
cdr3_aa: CASSPMDSRIRAGGYTF